This TCR beta chain was sequenced for a study of vaccination and CD4 T cells after COVID-19. The overall study: Post-vaccine specimens were obtained a median roughly 74 days after dose two (range 14 to 241).

The length of the CDR3 is 14 residues. Germline V gene lookup returns CDR1 DFQATT and CDR2 SNEGSKA (reference sequence). Germline trimming cut 2 bases from V and 6 bases from J; bases unmatched to any gene: 2. Treatment given: roughly 10-day PBMC culture with coronavirus spike peptide pools or control peptides (ViraFEST assay). T cells were expanded with peptide pools, and expanded clonotypes were identified by TCR sequencing. This clonotype was detected only a few times. Its specificity is not known. Cultured CD4+ T-cell DNA underwent Oncomine TCR Beta short-read sequencing. Each CDR3 protein is one row after TCRdb ran MiXCR on the PCR reads. The table lists some 9,000 distinct CDR3 sequences, 64% of them singletons.

The chain couples TRBV20-1 to TRBJ1-6, with 9 positions matching TRBD1. Input material: CD4+ T cells from blood, cultured in vitro. This sequence was found in a human donor who had recovered from COVID-19. The CDR3 DNA reads as TGCAGTGCTAGAACGACAGGGGGTAATTCACCCCTCCACTTT. It codes for CSARTTGGNSPLHF.